The clone carrying this T cell receptor beta chain has a single count. The data were taken from a study of blood T cell repertoires in COVID-19. On the study more broadly: Collection of acute and convalescent COVID-19 samples took place in the United States, Italy and Spain. In each case, the material was cDNA or gDNA derived from T cells, B-cell-depleted T cells, or PBMCs.

Libraries were prepared by immunoSEQ multiplex PCR; TCRdb keeps only in-frame clonotypes and omits some of them. Of 150,000 to 200,000 clones in the sample, around four fifths were seen once. V was pared by 6 bases and J by 1 base, with 9 bases between. The CDR3 sequence is 14 residues long. Germline-derived CDR1 and CDR2 are MNHEY and SMNVEV (reference sequence). The sequence was collected from a woman older than 75 with active or convalescent COVID-19. Material for sequencing was peripheral blood. V and J are TRBV27 and TRBJ2-2, with no clear D. The chain's CDR3 is CASRIQLNTGELFF. The CDR3 region has the DNA TGTGCCAGCAGGATACAGCTGAACACCGGGGAGCTGTTTTTT.